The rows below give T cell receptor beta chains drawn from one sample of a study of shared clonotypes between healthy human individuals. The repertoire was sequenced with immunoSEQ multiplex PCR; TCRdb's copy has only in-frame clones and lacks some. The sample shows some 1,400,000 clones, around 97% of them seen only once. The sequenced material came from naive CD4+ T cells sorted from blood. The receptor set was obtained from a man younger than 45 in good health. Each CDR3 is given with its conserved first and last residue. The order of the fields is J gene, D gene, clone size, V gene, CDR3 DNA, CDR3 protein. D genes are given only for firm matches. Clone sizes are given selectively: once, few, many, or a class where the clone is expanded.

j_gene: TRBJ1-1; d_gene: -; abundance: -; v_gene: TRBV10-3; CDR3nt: TGTGCCATCAGTGGCGGTGACAGGATGAACACTGAAGCTTTCTTT; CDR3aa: CAISGGDRMNTEAFF
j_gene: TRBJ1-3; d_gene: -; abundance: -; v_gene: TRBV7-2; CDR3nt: TGTGCCAGCAGCCTTAACCCGGGGAACACCATATATTTT; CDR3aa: CASSLNPGNTIYF
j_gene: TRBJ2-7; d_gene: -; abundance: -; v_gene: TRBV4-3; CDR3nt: TGCGCCAGCAGCCACAGCAGGGGGGCGTACGAGCAGTACTTC; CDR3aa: CASSHSRGAYEQYF
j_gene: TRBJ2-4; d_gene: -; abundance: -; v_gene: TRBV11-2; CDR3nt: TGTGCCAGCAGCTTAGGAGGGACGAAAAACATTCAGTACTTC; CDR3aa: CASSLGGTKNIQYF
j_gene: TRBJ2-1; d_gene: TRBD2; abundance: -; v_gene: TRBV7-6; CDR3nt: TGTGCCAGCAGCTCTAGCGGGAGTGATGAGCAGTTCTTC; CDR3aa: CASSSSGSDEQFF
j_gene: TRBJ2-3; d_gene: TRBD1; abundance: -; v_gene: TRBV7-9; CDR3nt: TGTGCCAGCAGCCGAGGACAGGCCGATACGCAGTATTTT; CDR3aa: CASSRGQADTQYF
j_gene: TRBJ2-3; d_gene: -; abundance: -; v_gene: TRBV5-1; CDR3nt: TGCGCCAGCAGCTTGGTTTCGAGCACAGATACGCAGTATTTT; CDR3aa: CASSLVSSTDTQYF
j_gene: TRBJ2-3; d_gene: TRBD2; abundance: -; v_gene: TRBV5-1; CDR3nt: TGCGCCAGCAGGCCTAGCGGGAGTTCAGATACGCAGTATTTT; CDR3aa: CASRPSGSSDTQYF
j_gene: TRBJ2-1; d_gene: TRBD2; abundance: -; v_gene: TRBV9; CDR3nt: TGTGCCAGCAGCGTAGGCTGGGAGGGTCTCTATGAGCAGTTCTTC; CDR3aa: CASSVGWEGLYEQFF
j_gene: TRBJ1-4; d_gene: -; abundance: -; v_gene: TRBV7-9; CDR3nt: TGTGCCAGCAGCCTATATGCAACTAATGAAAAACTGTTTTTT; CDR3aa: CASSLYATNEKLFF
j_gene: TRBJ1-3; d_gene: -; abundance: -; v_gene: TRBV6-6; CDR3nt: TGTGCCAGCAGTTACTCAAGCTCTGGAAACACCATATATTTT; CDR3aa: CASSYSSSGNTIYF
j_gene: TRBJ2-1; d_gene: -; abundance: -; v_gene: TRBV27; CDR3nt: TGTGCCAGCAGTTTATATGGGCGTTCCTACAATGAGCAGTTCTTC; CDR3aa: CASSLYGRSYNEQFF
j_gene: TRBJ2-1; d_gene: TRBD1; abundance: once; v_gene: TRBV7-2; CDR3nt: TGTGCCAGCAACCGCAGACCGGGACAGGTGGTCGATGAGCAGTTCTTC; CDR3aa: CASNRRPGQVVDEQFF
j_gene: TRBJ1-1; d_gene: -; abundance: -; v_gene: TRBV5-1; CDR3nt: TGCGCCAGCGGGGGACAATCCGGGTTAAGCGGTAGGACTGAAGCTTTCTTT; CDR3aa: CASGGQSGLSGRTEAFF
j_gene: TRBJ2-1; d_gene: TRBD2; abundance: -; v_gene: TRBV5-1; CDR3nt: TGCGCCAGCAGCTCATTGGGGGGAGGGACCTCCTACAATGAGCAGTTCTTC; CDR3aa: CASSSLGGGTSYNEQFF
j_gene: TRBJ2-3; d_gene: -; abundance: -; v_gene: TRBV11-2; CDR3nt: TGTGCCAGCAGCCGGAGCCTGTTCGTGGCAGAACGCACAGATACGCAGTATTTT; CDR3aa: CASSRSLFVAERTDTQYF
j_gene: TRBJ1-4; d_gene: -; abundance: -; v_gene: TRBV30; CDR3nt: TGTGCCTGGAGTGTAGCGGAGGCCAGGGCCCCAACTAATGAAAAACTGTTTTTT; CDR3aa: CAWSVAEARAPTNEKLFF
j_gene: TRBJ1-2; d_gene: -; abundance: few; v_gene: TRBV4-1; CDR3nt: TGCGCCAGCAGCCTACCGGGACACTGGAGGGGTTATGGCTACACCTTC; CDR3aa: CASSLPGHWRGYGYTF
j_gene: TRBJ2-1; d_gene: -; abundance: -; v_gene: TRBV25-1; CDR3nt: TGTGCCAGCAGTAGGCAGGTTAGCTCCTACAATGAGCAGTTCTTC; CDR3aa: CASSRQVSSYNEQFF
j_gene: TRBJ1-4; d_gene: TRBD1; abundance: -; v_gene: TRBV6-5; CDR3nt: TGTGCCAGCAGTTACTTTGGACAGGGAAATCGTGAAAAACTGTTTTTT; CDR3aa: CASSYFGQGNREKLFF
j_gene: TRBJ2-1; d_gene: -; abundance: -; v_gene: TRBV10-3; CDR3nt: TGTGCCATCAGTGAGTCATATAGCTCCTACAATGAGCAGTTCTTC; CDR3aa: CAISESYSSYNEQFF
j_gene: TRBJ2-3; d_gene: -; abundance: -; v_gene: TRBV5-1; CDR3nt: TGCGCCAGCAGTCGAGGGCCGAGCACAGATACGCAGTATTTT; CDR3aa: CASSRGPSTDTQYF
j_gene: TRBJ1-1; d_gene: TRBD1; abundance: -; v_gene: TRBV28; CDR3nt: TGTGCCAGCAGTTCCGGGACAGAAACTAGGGGAGCTTTCTTT; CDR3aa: CASSSGTETRGAFF
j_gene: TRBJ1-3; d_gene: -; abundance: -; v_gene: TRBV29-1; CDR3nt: TGCAGCGTTGGTTCCAGCTCTGGAAACACCATATATTTT; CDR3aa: CSVGSSSGNTIYF
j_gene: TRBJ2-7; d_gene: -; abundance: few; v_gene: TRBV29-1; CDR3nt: TGCAGTGGTAGGGATATCTACGAGCAGTACTTC; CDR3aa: CSGRDIYEQYF
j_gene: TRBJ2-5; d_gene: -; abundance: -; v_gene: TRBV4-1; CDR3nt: TGCGCCAGCAGCCAAGGGGGGTCTACCCGAGGTGAGACCCAGTACTTC; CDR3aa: CASSQGGSTRGETQYF